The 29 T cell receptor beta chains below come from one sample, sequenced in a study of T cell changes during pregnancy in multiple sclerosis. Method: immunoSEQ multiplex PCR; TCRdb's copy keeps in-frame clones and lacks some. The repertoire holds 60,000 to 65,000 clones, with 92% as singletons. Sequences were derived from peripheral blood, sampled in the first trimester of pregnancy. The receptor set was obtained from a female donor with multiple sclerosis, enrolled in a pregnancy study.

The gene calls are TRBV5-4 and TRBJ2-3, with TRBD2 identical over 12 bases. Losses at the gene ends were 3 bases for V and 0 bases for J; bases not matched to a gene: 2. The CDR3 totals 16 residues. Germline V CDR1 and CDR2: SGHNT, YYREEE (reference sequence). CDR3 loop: CASSSGTSGSTDTQYF. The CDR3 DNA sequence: TGTGCCAGCAGCTCCGGGACTAGCGGGAGCACAGATACGCAGTATTTT. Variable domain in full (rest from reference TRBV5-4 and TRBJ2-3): ETGVTQSPTHLIKTRGQQVTLRCSSQSGHNTVSWYQQALGQGPQFIFQYYREEENGRGNFPPRFSGLQFPNYSSELNVNALELDDSALYLCASSSGTSGSTDTQYFGPGTRLTVL.

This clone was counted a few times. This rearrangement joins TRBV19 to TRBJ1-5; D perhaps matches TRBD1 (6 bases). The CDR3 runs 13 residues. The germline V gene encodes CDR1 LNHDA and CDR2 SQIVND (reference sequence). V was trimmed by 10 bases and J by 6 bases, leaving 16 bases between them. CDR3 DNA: TGTGCCACCTGGGGGGCGGGGGGTCAGCCCCAGCATTTT. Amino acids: CATWGAGGQPQHF.

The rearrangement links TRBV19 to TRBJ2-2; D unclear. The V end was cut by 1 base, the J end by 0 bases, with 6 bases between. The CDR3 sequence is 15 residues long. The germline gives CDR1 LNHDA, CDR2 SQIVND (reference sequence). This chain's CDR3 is CASSIVPANTGELFF. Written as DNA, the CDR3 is TGTGCCAGTAGTATAGTACCAGCGAACACCGGGGAGCTGTTTTTT.

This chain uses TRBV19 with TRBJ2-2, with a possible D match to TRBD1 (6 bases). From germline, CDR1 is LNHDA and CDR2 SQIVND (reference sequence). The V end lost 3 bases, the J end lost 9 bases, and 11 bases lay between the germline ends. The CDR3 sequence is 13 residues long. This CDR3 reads CASSIGGQRELFF. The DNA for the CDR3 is TGTGCCAGTAGTATTGGGGGACAACGGGAGCTGTTTTTT.

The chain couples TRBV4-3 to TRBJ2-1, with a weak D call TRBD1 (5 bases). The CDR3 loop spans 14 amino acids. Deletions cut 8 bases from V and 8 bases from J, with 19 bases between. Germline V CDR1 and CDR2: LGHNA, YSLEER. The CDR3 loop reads CASAKGYNPHEQFF. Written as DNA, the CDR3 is TGCGCCAGCGCGAAGGGGTACAACCCACATGAGCAGTTCTTC.

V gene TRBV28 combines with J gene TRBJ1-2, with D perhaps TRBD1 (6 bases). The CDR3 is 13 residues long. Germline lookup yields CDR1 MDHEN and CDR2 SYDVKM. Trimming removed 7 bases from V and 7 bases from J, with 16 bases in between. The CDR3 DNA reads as TGTGCCAGCATTACGGGGGGCGAGCGTGGCTACACCTTC. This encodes CASITGGERGYTF.

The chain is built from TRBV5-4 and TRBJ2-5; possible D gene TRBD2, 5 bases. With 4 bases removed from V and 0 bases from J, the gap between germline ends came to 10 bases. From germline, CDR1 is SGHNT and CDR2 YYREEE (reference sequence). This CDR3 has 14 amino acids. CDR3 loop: CASSLTLDQETQYF. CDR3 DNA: TGTGCCAGCAGCCTTACACTAGACCAAGAGACCCAGTACTTC.

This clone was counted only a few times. In nucleotides, the CDR3 is TGTGCCAGCAGCCTCCAACCGGACAGGGGTGGAGCTTTCTTT. Translation: CASSLQPDRGGAFF. The V and J genes are TRBV7-6 and TRBJ1-1, with 9 bases that match TRBD1. Unmatched junction bases numbered 11, after V lost 5 bases and J lost 10 bases. Germline loops: CDR1 SGHVS, CDR2 FNYEAQ. There are 14 residues in the CDR3. Full variable domain (remainder filled in from reference TRBV7-6 and TRBJ1-1): GAGVSQSPRYKVTKRGQDVALRCDPISGHVSLYWYRQALGQGPEFLTYFNYEAQQDKSGLPNDRFSAERPEGSISTLTIQRTEQRDSAMYRCASSLQPDRGGAFFGQGTRLTVV.

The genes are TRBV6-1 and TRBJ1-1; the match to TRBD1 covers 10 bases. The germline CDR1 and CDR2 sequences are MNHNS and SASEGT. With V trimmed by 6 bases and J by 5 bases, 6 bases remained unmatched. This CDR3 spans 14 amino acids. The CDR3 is CASRATGQGTEAFF. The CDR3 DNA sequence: TGTGCCAGCAGGGCTACGGGACAGGGGACTGAAGCTTTCTTT.

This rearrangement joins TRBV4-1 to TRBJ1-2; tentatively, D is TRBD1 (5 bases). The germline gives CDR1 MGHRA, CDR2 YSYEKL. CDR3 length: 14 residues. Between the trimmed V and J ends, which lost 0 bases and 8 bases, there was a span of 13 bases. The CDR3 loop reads CASSQDSGKQGYTF. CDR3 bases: TGCGCCAGCAGCCAAGATTCAGGGAAGCAGGGCTACACCTTC.

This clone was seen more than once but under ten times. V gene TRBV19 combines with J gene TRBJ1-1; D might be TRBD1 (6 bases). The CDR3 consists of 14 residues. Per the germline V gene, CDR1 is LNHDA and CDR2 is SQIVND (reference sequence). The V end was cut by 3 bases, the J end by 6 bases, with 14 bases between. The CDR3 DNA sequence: TGTGCCAGTAGTATTACAGGGTCGAGACCTGAAGCTTTCTTT. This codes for CASSITGSRPEAFF. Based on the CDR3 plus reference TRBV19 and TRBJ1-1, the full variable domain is DGGITQSPKYLFRKEGQNVTLSCEQNLNHDAMYWYRQDPGQGLRLIYYSQIVNDFQKGDIAEGYSVSREKKESFPLTVTSAQKNPTAFYLCASSITGSRPEAFFGQGTRLTVV.

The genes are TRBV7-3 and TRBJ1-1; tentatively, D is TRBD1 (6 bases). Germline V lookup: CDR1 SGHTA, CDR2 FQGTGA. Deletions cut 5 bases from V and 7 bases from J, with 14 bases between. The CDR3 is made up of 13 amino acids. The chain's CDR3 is CASSPQGSVEAFF. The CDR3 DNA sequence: TGTGCCAGCAGCCCACAGGGTTCGGTTGAAGCTTTCTTT.

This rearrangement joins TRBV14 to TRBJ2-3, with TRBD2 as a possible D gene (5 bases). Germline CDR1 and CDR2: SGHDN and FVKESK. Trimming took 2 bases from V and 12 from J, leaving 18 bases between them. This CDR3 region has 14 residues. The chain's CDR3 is CASSQTRTGRAQYF. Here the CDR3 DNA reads TGTGCCAGCAGCCAAACAAGGACCGGGCGGGCCCAGTATTTT.

CDR3 protein: CASSQGSGSSYNEQFF. The DNA of the CDR3 is TGTGCCAGCAGCCAAGGTAGCGGGAGCTCCTACAATGAGCAGTTCTTC. The V gene is TRBV14, the J gene TRBJ2-1; 9 nucleotides line up with TRBD2. Germline trimming cut 1 base from V and 0 bases from J; bases unmatched to any gene: 1. The CDR3 length is 16 residues. The germline gives CDR1 SGHDN, CDR2 FVKESK. The variable domain in full, completed from reference TRBV14 and TRBJ2-1, reads EAGVTQFPSHSVIEKGQTVTLRCDPISGHDNLYWYRRVMGKEIKFLLHFVKESKQDESGMPNNRFLAERTGGTYSTLKVQPAELEDSGVYFCASSQGSGSSYNEQFFGPGTRLTVL.

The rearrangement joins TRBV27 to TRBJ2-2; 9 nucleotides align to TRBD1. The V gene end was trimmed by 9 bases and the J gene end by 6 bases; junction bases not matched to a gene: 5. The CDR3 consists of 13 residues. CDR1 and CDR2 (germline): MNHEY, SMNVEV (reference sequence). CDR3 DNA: TGTGCCAGTCGGACAGGGGTCGCCGGGGAGCTGTTTTTT. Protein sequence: CASRTGVAGELFF.

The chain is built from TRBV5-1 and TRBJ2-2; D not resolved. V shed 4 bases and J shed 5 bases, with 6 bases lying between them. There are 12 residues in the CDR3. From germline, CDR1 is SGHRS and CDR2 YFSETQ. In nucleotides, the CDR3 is TGCGCCAGCAGCACCACTACCGGGGAGCTGTTTTTT. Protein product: CASSTTTGELFF.

Here the CDR3 reads CASSSLGGIGNTIYF. The DNA for the CDR3 is TGTGCCAGCAGTTCCCTCGGGGGGATCGGAAACACCATATATTTT. The chain recombines TRBV7-2 with TRBJ1-3; tentative D call: TRBD1 (5 bases). CDR1 is SGHTA, CDR2 FQGNSA, per germline. The CDR3 sequence is 15 residues long. The V end lost 6 bases, the J end lost 4 bases, and 16 bases lay between the germline ends.

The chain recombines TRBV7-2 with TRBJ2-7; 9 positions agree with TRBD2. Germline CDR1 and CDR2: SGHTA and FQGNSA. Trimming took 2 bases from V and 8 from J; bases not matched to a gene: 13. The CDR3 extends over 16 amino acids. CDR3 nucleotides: TGTGCCAGCAGCTTAAGTCTAGCGGGAATCGAGTATAAGCAGTACTTC. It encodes CASSLSLAGIEYKQYF.

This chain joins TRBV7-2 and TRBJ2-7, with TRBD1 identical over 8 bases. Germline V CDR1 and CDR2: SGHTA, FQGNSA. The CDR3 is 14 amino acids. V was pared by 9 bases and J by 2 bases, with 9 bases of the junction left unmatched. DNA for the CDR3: TGTGCCAGTGCCCGGGACAGGAGCGCCTACGAGCAGTACTTC. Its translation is CASARDRSAYEQYF.

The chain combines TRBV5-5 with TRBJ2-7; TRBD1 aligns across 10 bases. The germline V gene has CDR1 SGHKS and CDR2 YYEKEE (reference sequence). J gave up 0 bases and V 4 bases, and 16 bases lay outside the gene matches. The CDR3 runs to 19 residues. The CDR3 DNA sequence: TGTGCCAGCAGCGGCGACAGGGGGCCTCCTAGCGGTCCCTCCTACGAGCAGTACTTC. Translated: CASSGDRGPPSGPSYEQYF.

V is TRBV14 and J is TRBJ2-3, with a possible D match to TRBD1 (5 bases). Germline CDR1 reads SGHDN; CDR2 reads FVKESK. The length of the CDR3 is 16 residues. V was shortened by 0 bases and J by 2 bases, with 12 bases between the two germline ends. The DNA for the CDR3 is TGTGCCAGCAGCCAAGATTACGGCAGGGACACAGATACGCAGTATTTT. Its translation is CASSQDYGRDTDTQYF.

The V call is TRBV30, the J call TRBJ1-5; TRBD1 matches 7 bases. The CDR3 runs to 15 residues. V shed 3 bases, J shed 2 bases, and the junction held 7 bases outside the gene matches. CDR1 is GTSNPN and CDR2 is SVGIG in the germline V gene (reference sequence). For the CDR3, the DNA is TGTGCCTGGAGCCGACAGGGCGGAGGCAATCAGCCCCAGCATTTT. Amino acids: CAWSRQGGGNQPQHF.

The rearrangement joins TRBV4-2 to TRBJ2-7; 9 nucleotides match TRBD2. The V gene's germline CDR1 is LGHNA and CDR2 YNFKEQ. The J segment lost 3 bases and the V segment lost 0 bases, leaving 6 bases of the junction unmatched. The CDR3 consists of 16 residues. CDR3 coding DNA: TGTGCCAGCAGCCAAGATATCGAGCGGGGGGTCTACGAGCAGTACTTC. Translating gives CASSQDIERGVYEQYF.

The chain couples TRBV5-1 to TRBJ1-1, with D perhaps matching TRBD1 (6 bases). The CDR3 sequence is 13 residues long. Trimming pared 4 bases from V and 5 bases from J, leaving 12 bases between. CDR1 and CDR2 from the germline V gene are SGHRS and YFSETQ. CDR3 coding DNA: TGCGCCAGCAGCCAACAGGGTTGGACTGAAGCTTTCTTT. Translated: CASSQQGWTEAFF.

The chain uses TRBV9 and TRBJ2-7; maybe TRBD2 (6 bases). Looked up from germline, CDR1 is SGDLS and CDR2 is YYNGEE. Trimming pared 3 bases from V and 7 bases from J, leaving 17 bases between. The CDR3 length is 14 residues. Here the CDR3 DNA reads TGTGCCAGCAGCGGACGGGACTTGGGAAGTGAGCAGTACTTC. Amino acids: CASSGRDLGSEQYF.

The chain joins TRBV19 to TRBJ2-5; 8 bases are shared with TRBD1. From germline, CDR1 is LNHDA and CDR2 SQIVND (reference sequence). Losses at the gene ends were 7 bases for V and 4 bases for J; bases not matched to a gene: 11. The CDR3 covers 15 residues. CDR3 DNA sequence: TGTGCCAGTACTTTAGGACAGGGTGAAGGAGAGACCCAGTACTTC. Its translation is CASTLGQGEGETQYF.

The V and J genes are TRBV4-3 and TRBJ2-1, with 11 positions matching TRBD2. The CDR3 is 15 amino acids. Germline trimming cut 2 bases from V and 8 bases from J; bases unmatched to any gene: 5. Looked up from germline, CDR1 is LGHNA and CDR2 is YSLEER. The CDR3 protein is CASSQNSGREHEQFF. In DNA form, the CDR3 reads TGCGCCAGCAGCCAAAATAGCGGGAGGGAACATGAGCAGTTCTTC.

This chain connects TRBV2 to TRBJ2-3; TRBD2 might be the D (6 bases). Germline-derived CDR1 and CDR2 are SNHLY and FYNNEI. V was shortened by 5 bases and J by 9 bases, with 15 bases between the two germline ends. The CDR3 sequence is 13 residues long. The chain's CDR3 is CASSQMESGTQYF. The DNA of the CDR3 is TGTGCCAGCAGTCAAATGGAGAGCGGGACGCAGTATTTT. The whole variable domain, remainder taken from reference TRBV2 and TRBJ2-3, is EPEVTQTPSHQVTQMGQEVILRCVPISNHLYFYWYRQILGQKVEFLVSFYNNEISEKSEIFDDQFSVERPDGSNFTLKIRSTKLEDSAMYFCASSQMESGTQYFGPGTRLTVL.

CDR3 loop: CASRPSGSTDTQYF. DNA of the CDR3: TGTGCCAGCAGGCCCAGCGGGAGCACAGATACGCAGTATTTT. The chain couples TRBV9 to TRBJ2-3; perhaps TRBD2 as D (6 bases). This CDR3 contains 14 residues. Germline V gene lookup returns CDR1 SGDLS and CDR2 YYNGEE. V gave up 5 bases and J gave up 0 bases, with 10 bases separating them.